This T cell receptor beta chain was identified during a study of cytomegalovirus exposure and HLA in healthy donors. Points from the study as a whole: A few chains tied to CMV proved CMV antigen-specific in vitro. Diagnosis of cytomegalovirus status made by the classifier reportedly showed high specificity and sensitivity. Most TCR sequences proved rare, with some public TCRs found in many donors. First-cohort TCR clusters were later found to tend to co-occur in the roughly 130 validation repertoires.

The method was immunoSEQ multiplex PCR; TCRdb's version includes in-frame clones alone and lacks a portion of them. Seen here are 90,000 or so clones, around 85% observed once, and the top ten hold 20% to 25%. V was trimmed by 4 bases and J by 3 bases, leaving 13 bases between them. Germline V CDR1 and CDR2: SGDLS, YYNGEE. The CDR3 contains 14 residues. Note on this clone: Its specificity is not known.

The specimen sequenced was PBMCs. The rearrangement links TRBV9 to TRBJ2-5; a possible D gene is TRBD1 (6 bases). The receptor comes from a man between 18 and 35 years old in good health and CMV-seropositive. The CDR3 sequence: CASSPLDREETQYF. For the CDR3, the DNA is TGTGCCAGCAGCCCTCTGGACAGAGAAGAGACCCAGTACTTC.